The present T cell receptor (beta chain) was sequenced within a study of OX40 agonist ivuxolimab in advanced cancers. Study-wide context: Prior therapy, whether anti-PD-1, anti-PD-L1 or anti-CTLA-4, was allowed, and roughly 41% had some.

CDR1 is SGHTS, CDR2 YDEGEE, per germline. CDR3 length: 15 amino acids. The ends were cut back, 1 base at V and 6 bases at J, with 14 bases in the middle. Assay: immunoSEQ multiplex PCR; the TCRdb copy retains only in-frame clones and omits some. The sample has 35,000 or so clones, 70% to 85% seen once; the top ten hold 15% to 20%. This clone was detected a few times. The sequence came from an adult with an advanced solid tumor such as melanoma, head and neck, liver or kidney cancer. Sequenced here: CD4+ or CD8+ T cells sorted from blood, sampled in a trial of the OX40 agonist ivuxolimab. This chain joins TRBV5-8 and TRBJ2-1; D may be TRBD2 (6 bases). DNA of the CDR3: TGTGCCAGCAGCTTGCAGCGGGTTGAGGGCAATGAGCAGTTCTTC. The encoded protein is CASSLQRVEGNEQFF.